These 22 T cell receptor beta chains were all obtained from the same sample, sequenced in a study of identical twins (dated by TCRdb to about 2016). The receptor library was made with 5' RACE. The sequencing machine was an Illumina HiSeq 2000. The public reads were reprocessed in TCRdb via fastp at Q25 and MiXCR, keeping in-frame beta chains. Each entry is one CDR3 protein sequence, shown with its most common DNA and genes. Here the sample has some 600,000 distinct CDR3 sequences; under 8.5% occur a single time. About 1.6% of the sample comes from the top ten. The same specimen was also included in a second study, on yellow fever vaccine responses in identical twins.

The sequenced sample was PBMCs. The receptors were sampled from a woman aged 18-29 years in good health.

The table lists this clonotype with a few counts. V usage is TRBV28 and J usage is TRBJ1-5; weak D call: TRBD1 (6 bases). Germline V gene lookup returns CDR1 MDHEN and CDR2 SYDVKM. V lost 3 bases and J 3 bases, leaving 12 bases between the germline ends. The CDR3 sequence is 15 residues long. CDR3 residues: CASSLRQATNQPQHF. The CDR3 DNA sequence: TGTGCCAGCAGTTTGAGACAGGCCACCAATCAGCCCCAGCATTTT.

The sample holds many counts of this clonotype. The chain carries TRBV27 and TRBJ2-7, with 8 bases matching TRBD2. The CDR3 sequence is 14 residues long. J gave up 6 bases and V 7 bases, and 11 bases lay outside the gene matches. The germline V gene encodes CDR1 MNHEY and CDR2 SMNVEV (reference sequence). CDR3 residues: CASKMLREASEQYF. The CDR3 region has the DNA TGTGCCAGCAAGATGCTGCGGGAGGCCTCCGAGCAGTACTTC.

The table lists this clonotype with a few counts. This chain joins TRBV7-6 and TRBJ2-5, with a tentative D call TRBD2 (5 bases). From germline, CDR1 is SGHVS and CDR2 FNYEAQ. V was shortened by 1 base and J by 2 bases, with 14 bases between the two germline ends. The CDR3 is made up of 16 amino acids. The CDR3 is CASSLGRSRSQETQYF. The CDR3 DNA is TGTGCCAGCAGCTTAGGGAGGAGCAGATCGCAAGAGACCCAGTACTTC.

The J gene is TRBJ2-1, the V gene TRBV5-1, with D tentatively TRBD2 (6 bases). The CDR3 is 17 amino acids. The V end lost 4 bases, the J end lost 0 bases, and 17 bases lay between the germline ends. CDR1 SGHRS and CDR2 YFSETQ come from the germline V gene. In nucleotides, the CDR3 is TGCGCCAGCAGCCCGAGCGGGTCTTACCCCTCCTACAATGAGCAGTTCTTC. It specifies CASSPSGSYPSYNEQFF.

The chain joins TRBV28 to TRBJ2-1, with D hard to call. This CDR3 is 16 amino acids long. Trimming removed 6 bases at V and 0 bases at J, with 15 bases between. CDR1 is MDHEN, CDR2 SYDVKM, per germline. As DNA, the CDR3 is TGTGCCAGCAGCCACCCGTCCTTATACTCCTACAATGAGCAGTTCTTC. The encoded protein is CASSHPSLYSYNEQFF.

This clonotype was observed a few times. The chain links TRBV11-2 to TRBJ2-7, with 9 bases that match TRBD2. The CDR3 totals 14 residues. The V gene's germline CDR1 is SGHAT and CDR2 FQNNGV. V gave up 3 bases and J gave up 6 bases; unmatched junction bases: 6. The CDR3 is CASSLGSGGLEQYV. CDR3 nucleotides: TGTGCCAGCAGCTTGGGTAGCGGGGGTCTCGAGCAGTACGTC.

In DNA form, the CDR3 reads TGCAGTGCTAGTGGGGACAGCTACGAGCAGTACGTC. The encoded protein is CSASGDSYEQYV. This chain uses TRBV20-1 with TRBJ2-7; 7 bases align to TRBD1. Germline-derived CDR1 and CDR2 are DFQATT and SNEGSKA (reference sequence). Trimming removed 3 bases from V and 3 bases from J; junction bases left unmatched: 2. CDR3 length equals 12 residues.

The chain combines TRBV6-5 with TRBJ2-5, with 10 nucleotides matching TRBD1. Germline V CDR1 and CDR2: MNHEY, SVGAGI. The junction had 2 bases not matched to a gene; V was cut back by 2 bases and J by 5 bases. The CDR3 has 14 amino acids. CDR3 residues: CASSYRGQGETQYF. The CDR3 nucleotides are TGTGCCAGCAGTTACCGGGGACAGGGGGAGACCCAGTACTTC.

The CDR3 DNA sequence: TGTGCCAGCAGCCTAAACAGGGGGGATGAGCAGTTCTTC. It is translated as CASSLNRGDEQFF. The chain is built from TRBV3-1 and TRBJ2-1, with 8 bases lining up with TRBD1. Germline assignment: CDR1 LGHDT and CDR2 YNNKEL (reference sequence). V was pared by 4 bases and J by 8 bases, with 4 bases of the junction left unmatched. This CDR3 is built from 13 residues.

A few counts support this clonotype. The chain recombines TRBV29-1 with TRBJ2-4; no firm D call. V was shortened by 5 bases and J by 3 bases, with 11 bases between the two germline ends. CDR3 length equals 13 residues. Germline V gene lookup returns CDR1 SQVTM and CDR2 ANQGSEA. The CDR3: CSVQGLVKNIQYF. CDR3 coding DNA: TGCAGCGTTCAAGGGCTAGTCAAAAACATTCAGTACTTC.

CDR3 sequence (DNA): TGTGCCACCGATGACCTACTAGACTACAATGAGCAGTTCTTC. Translating it yields CATDDLLDYNEQFF. The chain carries TRBV3-1 and TRBJ2-1, with D tentatively TRBD2 (5 bases). Trimming cost V 10 bases and J 3 bases, with 16 bases left between them. The CDR3 is made up of 14 amino acids. CDR1 and CDR2 (germline): LGHDT, YNNKEL (reference sequence).

This clonotype showed up just a few times. The J gene is TRBJ2-2, the V gene TRBV10-3, with D possibly matching TRBD2 (5 bases). The CDR3 loop spans 16 amino acids. Germline lookup yields CDR1 ENHRY and CDR2 SYGVKD. Trimming pared 0 bases from V and 3 bases from J, leaving 11 bases between. In DNA form, the CDR3 reads TGTGCCATCAGTGAGTCAGAGGGATGGGACACCGGGGAGCTGTTTTTT. This encodes CAISESEGWDTGELFF.

This clonotype was detected only a few times. The chain recombines TRBV10-3 with TRBJ2-2; the D gene is possibly TRBD1 (5 bases). The length of the CDR3 is 15 residues. The germline V gene has CDR1 ENHRY and CDR2 SYGVKD. V lost 2 bases to trimming and J lost 5 bases, with 12 bases between them. The CDR3 loop reads CAISEPQGGTGELFF. The CDR3 DNA reads TGTGCCATCAGTGAGCCCCAGGGTGGGACCGGGGAGCTGTTTTTT.

This clonotype has ten or more counts. The V and J genes are TRBV9 and TRBJ2-1; tentatively, D is TRBD2 (6 bases). V was trimmed by 6 bases and J by 2 bases, leaving 15 bases between them. Germline-derived CDR1 and CDR2 are SGDLS and YYNGEE. The CDR3 consists of 15 residues. In DNA, the CDR3 is TGTGCCAGCAACGAGGCGGGGTTAACCTACAATGAGCAGTTCTTC. This codes for CASNEAGLTYNEQFF. Full variable domain (outside the CDR3, taken from reference TRBV9 and TRBJ2-1): DSGVTQTPKHLITATGQRVTLRCSPRSGDLSVYWYQQSLDQGLQFLIQYYNGEERAKGNILERFSAQQFPDLHSELNLSSLELGDSALYFCASNEAGLTYNEQFFGPGTRLTVL.

J is TRBJ2-4 and V is TRBV29-1, with unresolved D. V shed 0 bases and J shed 2 bases, with 11 bases lying between them. The CDR3 runs 15 residues. Per the germline V gene, CDR1 is SQVTM and CDR2 is ANQGSEA. The CDR3 DNA is TGCAGCGTTGAAGACAGCGTGACGACCAAAAACATTCAGTACTTC. Residues: CSVEDSVTTKNIQYF.

Many counts were recorded for this clonotype. The chain uses TRBV29-1 and TRBJ2-2; D assignment may be TRBD1 or TRBD2 (6 bases each). The V gene's germline CDR1 is SQVTM and CDR2 ANQGSEA. The CDR3 is 13 amino acids. Trimming removed 3 bases at V and 4 bases at J, with 9 bases between. For the CDR3, the DNA is TGCAGCGTTGAGGGGGGCGTCACCGGGGAGCTGTTTTTT. This encodes CSVEGGVTGELFF.

This chain uses TRBV28 with TRBJ2-1; 13 nucleotides agree with TRBD2. Germline CDR1 and CDR2: MDHEN and SYDVKM. The J segment lost 9 bases and the V segment lost 4 bases, leaving 6 bases of the junction unmatched. The CDR3 runs to 15 residues. Here the CDR3 reads CASSYGTSGKAEQFF. The CDR3 DNA reads TGTGCCAGCAGTTACGGGACTAGCGGGAAGGCTGAGCAGTTCTTC.

This clonotype was picked up many times. The CDR3 coding sequence is TGCAGCGTTGGGGACACTGACACTGAAGGCTACACCTTC. Protein product: CSVGDTDTEGYTF. This chain connects TRBV29-1 to TRBJ1-2; D is possibly TRBD1 (6 bases). Germline V gene data show CDR1 as SQVTM and CDR2 as ANQGSEA. The CDR3 runs to 13 residues. Trimming removed 4 bases at V and 8 bases at J, with 17 bases between.

This clonotype occurred a few times. The V call is TRBV13, the J call TRBJ2-7; the D call may be TRBD1 or TRBD2 (6 bases each). CDR3 length: 14 amino acids. V lost 7 bases to trimming and J lost 0 bases, with 13 bases between them. CDR1 is PRHDT, CDR2 FYEKMQ, per germline (reference sequence). CDR3 in amino acids: CASNRGGSSYEQYF. Here the CDR3 DNA reads TGTGCCAGCAACCGAGGGGGGAGCTCCTACGAGCAGTACTTC.

This clonotype was counted only a few times. The chain joins TRBV3-1 to TRBJ1-2, with D perhaps TRBD1 (6 bases). The germline V gene has CDR1 LGHDT and CDR2 YNNKEL (reference sequence). The CDR3 has 14 amino acids. V lost 4 bases and J lost 8, with 17 bases in between. CDR3 amino acids: CASSRVDRPVGYTF. The DNA of the CDR3 is TGTGCCAGCAGCCGAGTTGACAGGCCCGTCGGCTACACCTTC.

This clonotype has a handful of counts. DNA of the CDR3: TGCGCCAGCAGCTTGGTCAGGGCGAATGAAAAACTGTTTTTT. Its protein product is CASSLVRANEKLFF. The V gene is TRBV5-1, the J gene TRBJ1-4, with D perhaps matching TRBD1 (5 bases). Trimming removed 0 bases from V and 5 bases from J, with 8 bases in between. The V gene's germline CDR1 is SGHRS and CDR2 YFSETQ. The CDR3 totals 14 residues.

The chain joins TRBV2 to TRBJ2-7, with TRBD2 as a possible D gene (6 bases). This CDR3 region has 15 residues. The germline V gene has CDR1 SNHLY and CDR2 FYNNEI. The germline V and J ends were trimmed by 6 bases and 7 bases, with 22 bases remaining between them. This CDR3 is CASSRTLVTGEEQYF. In nucleotides, the CDR3 is TGTGCCAGCAGCCGGACGCTAGTCACGGGGGAAGAGCAGTACTTC.